The rows below give T cell receptor beta chains drawn from one sample of a study of shared clonotypes between healthy human individuals. This table comes from immunoSEQ multiplex PCR, and its TCRdb copy is limited to in-frame clones, with some not included. The repertoire includes about 2.2 million clones, just over 90% of them detected once, and around 1.7% sits in the top ten. The material sequenced was naive CD8+ T cells from PBMCs. The receptors here all came from a man aged 18-30 years in good health. Some clones in this sample may be carry-over from other donors' samples. CDR3s include the opening cysteine and the closing phenylalanine or tryptophan. A D gene is named only where the DNA matches it firmly. A clone size is listed for some rows: how often the clone was seen (once, few, many), or a class if it is expanded.

size,V,length,J,D,CDR3,DNA
NA,TRBV6-6,16,TRBJ2-5,TRBD2,CASSYGLAGVGETQYF,TGTGCCAGCAGTTACGGACTAGCGGGAGTGGGGGAGACCCAGTACTTC
NA,TRBV29-1,11,TRBJ1-1,NA,CSARRNTEAFF,TGCAGCGCGAGGAGGAACACTGAAGCTTTCTTT
NA,TRBV27,16,TRBJ1-2,NA,CASSEKGGISDYGYTF,TGTGCCAGCAGTGAAAAAGGAGGGATCAGTGACTATGGCTACACCTTC
NA,TRBV7-9,18,TRBJ2-1,TRBD1,CASRPRAASGGIDNEQFF,TGTGCCAGCAGGCCACGAGCAGCCTCAGGGGGCATAGACAATGAGCAGTTCTTC
NA,TRBV25-1,14,TRBJ1-5,TRBD1,CASSDRGLDQPQHF,TGTGCCAGCAGTGACAGGGGGCTCGATCAGCCCCAGCATTTT
once,TRBV7-9,18,TRBJ2-2,TRBD1,CASSLAVVGQGNTGELFF,TGTGCCAGCAGCTTAGCGGTTGTGGGACAGGGGAACACCGGGGAGCTGTTTTTT
NA,TRBV10-3,13,TRBJ2-5,NA,CAISDVGDKTQYF,TGTGCCATCAGTGACGTCGGGGACAAGACCCAGTACTTC
NA,TRBV21-1,15,TRBJ2-5,NA,CASSKEVAGGETQYF,TGTGCCAGCAGCAAAGAGGTAGCGGGAGGGGAGACCCAGTACTTC
once,TRBV27,14,TRBJ2-7,TRBD1,CASSPGQGAQGQYF,TGTGCCAGCAGCCCGGGACAGGGGGCGCAGGGGCAGTACTTC
NA,TRBV27,16,TRBJ2-2,TRBD2,CASSSSPGGGNGELFF,TGTGCCAGCAGTTCCTCTCCGGGAGGAGGGAACGGGGAGCTGTTTTTT
NA,TRBV11-2,16,TRBJ2-5,TRBD1,CASSLDWRQGAETQYF,TGTGCCAGCAGCTTAGATTGGAGACAGGGGGCAGAGACCCAGTACTTC
NA,TRBV7-2,14,TRBJ2-1,NA,CASSLAEGLDEQFF,TGTGCCAGCAGCTTAGCGGAGGGTCTCGATGAGCAGTTCTTC
NA,TRBV27,16,TRBJ1-1,NA,CASSPLHDGGATEAFF,TGTGCCAGCAGTCCCTTACACGACGGAGGAGCTACTGAAGCTTTCTTT
NA,TRBV6-1,15,TRBJ1-1,TRBD1,CASGWTGGTNTEAFF,TGTGCCAGCGGATGGACAGGGGGCACGAACACTGAAGCTTTCTTT
NA,TRBV5-1,14,TRBJ2-7,TRBD2,CASRESGSIREQYF,TGCGCCAGCAGGGAGAGCGGGAGTATTAGGGAGCAGTACTTC
once,TRBV11-2,13,TRBJ2-7,NA,CASSFTRSYEQYF,TGTGCCAGCAGCTTCACGAGATCCTACGAGCAGTACTTC
NA,TRBV15,14,TRBJ2-5,TRBD1,CATRAQGAGETQYF,TGTGCCACCAGGGCCCAGGGGGCTGGGGAGACCCAGTACTTC
NA,TRBV11-2,16,TRBJ2-7,TRBD2,CASSLDDTSDSYEQYF,TGTGCCAGCAGCTTAGACGATACTAGCGACTCCTACGAGCAGTACTTC
once,TRBV21-1,17,TRBJ2-1,NA,CASRKRHRVRIYNEQFF,TGTGCCAGCAGGAAAAGACACAGGGTTCGAATTTACAATGAGCAGTTCTTC
once,TRBV6-1,15,TRBJ2-1,TRBD2,CASRRLAGALNEQFF,TGTGCCAGCAGAAGACTAGCGGGAGCCCTTAATGAGCAGTTCTTC
NA,TRBV7-9,15,TRBJ2-1,TRBD1,CASSPRTGLYNEQFF,TGTGCCAGCAGCCCCCGGACAGGGCTCTACAATGAGCAGTTCTTC
NA,TRBV7-6,17,TRBJ2-5,TRBD2,CASSLYIPGLAFETQYF,TGTGCCAGCAGCTTATATATCCCTGGACTAGCTTTTGAGACCCAGTACTTC
NA,TRBV6-1,14,TRBJ2-1,NA,CASRLSKRDNEQFF,TGTGCCAGCAGACTGTCTAAGCGGGACAATGAGCAGTTCTTC
NA,TRBV7-8,16,TRBJ2-7,NA,CASSNRLTGSSYEQYF,TGTGCCAGCAGCAACCGACTTACAGGGAGCTCCTACGAGCAGTACTTC
once,TRBV18,16,TRBJ2-1,TRBD1,CASSIPDRGRWNEQFF,TGTGCCAGCTCAATCCCAGACAGGGGGCGCTGGAATGAGCAGTTCTTC
once,TRBV29-1,12,TRBJ1-2,TRBD1,CSVRTGEGGYTF,TGCAGCGTCCGAACAGGGGAGGGTGGCTACACCTTC
NA,TRBV4-1,16,TRBJ2-1,TRBD2,CASSHLTSGSHNEQFF,TGCGCCAGCAGCCACCTGACTAGCGGGAGCCACAATGAGCAGTTCTTC
NA,TRBV11-2,14,TRBJ2-3,NA,CASSLRSRTDTQYF,TGTGCCAGCAGCCTCCGTTCTCGCACAGATACGCAGTATTTT
NA,TRBV4-3,16,TRBJ1-1,NA,CASSQEIRALGTEAFF,TGCGCCAGCAGCCAAGAAATCAGGGCGCTGGGGACTGAAGCTTTCTTT
once,TRBV15,14,TRBJ2-7,TRBD2,CATSPGLAEYEQYF,TGTGCCACCAGCCCGGGACTAGCGGAATACGAGCAGTACTTC
NA,TRBV18,15,TRBJ2-1,NA,CASSTGERTWNEQFF,TGTGCCAGCTCTACGGGAGAAAGAACGTGGAATGAGCAGTTCTTC
once,TRBV28,14,TRBJ1-2,TRBD1,CASSRRGIWYGYTF,TGTGCCAGCAGTCGCAGGGGGATTTGGTATGGCTACACCTTC
NA,TRBV9,13,TRBJ2-5,TRBD1,CASSQGQKETQYF,TGTGCCAGCAGCCAGGGACAGAAGGAGACCCAGTACTTC
NA,TRBV4-3,13,TRBJ2-7,NA,CASSQGRSYEQYF,TGCGCCAGCAGCCAAGGGCGGTCCTACGAGCAGTACTTC
once,TRBV5-5,15,TRBJ2-7,TRBD2,CASSLWLAGGYEQYF,TGTGCCAGCAGCTTGTGGCTAGCGGGAGGGTACGAGCAGTACTTC
NA,TRBV19,14,TRBJ2-1,TRBD2,CASTLAGGPNEQFF,TGTGCCAGTACCTTAGCGGGAGGGCCGAATGAGCAGTTCTTC
NA,TRBV5-6,14,TRBJ1-1,NA,CASSLDSSNTEAFF,TGTGCCAGCAGCTTGGATTCCAGCAACACTGAAGCTTTCTTT